These 23 T cell receptor beta chains share one sample of origin, sequenced in a study of blood T cell repertoires in COVID-19. Here immunoSEQ multiplex PCR was the method, and the copy in TCRdb shows in-frame clones only, minus some. This sample has 110,000 to 150,000 clones, with approximately 90% found just once. Sequencing was carried out using peripheral blood. The receptors here all came from a man aged 60-69 years with active or convalescent COVID-19.

The chain couples TRBV28 to TRBJ2-5; 10 bases align to TRBD2. The CDR3 sequence is 15 residues long. Trimming removed 9 bases from V and 5 bases from J; junction bases left unmatched: 12. Germline V gene sequence: CDR1 MDHEN, CDR2 SYDVKM. The CDR3 DNA is TGTGCCAGTTCTAGCGGGGGAGTTCCCTTGGAGACCCAGTACTTC. Its protein is CASSSGGVPLETQYF.

This chain links TRBV28 with TRBJ1-3, with D possibly matching TRBD1 (5 bases). Trimming removed 2 bases at V and 0 bases at J, with 11 bases between. CDR1 is MDHEN and CDR2 is SYDVKM in the germline V gene. The length of the CDR3 is 16 residues. The CDR3 reads CASSLHGHISGNTIYF. The DNA of the CDR3 is TGTGCCAGCAGTTTACACGGACACATCTCTGGAAACACCATATATTTT.

This chain joins TRBV7-9 and TRBJ2-7, with 10 bases that match TRBD1. Looked up from germline, CDR1 is SEHNR and CDR2 is FQNEAQ (reference sequence). The CDR3 runs to 14 residues. V was pared by 3 bases and J by 6 bases, with 5 bases of the junction left unmatched. The DNA for the CDR3 is TGTGCCAGCAGCTTCGAGACAGGGGGCATCGAGCAGTACTTC. Protein sequence: CASSFETGGIEQYF.

This clone was recorded a few times. This chain uses TRBV18 with TRBJ1-4, with TRBD1 matching 7 bases. The length of the CDR3 is 17 residues. Germline assignment: CDR1 KGHSH and CDR2 LQKENI. The junction had 11 bases not matched to a gene; V was cut back by 3 bases and J by 4 bases. The CDR3 sequence: CASSPSTGTAINEKLFF. The CDR3 DNA follows: TGTGCCAGCTCACCTTCAACCGGGACAGCAATTAATGAAAAACTGTTTTTT.

The chain joins TRBV18 to TRBJ2-3; D is unresolved. This CDR3 is 15 amino acids long. V lost 5 bases, J lost 6 bases, and 18 bases lay in between. Germline CDR1 KGHSH, CDR2 LQKENI. CDR3 protein: CASSIIARPFDTQYF. The CDR3 DNA is TGTGCCAGCTCAATTATCGCGCGCCCCTTTGATACGCAGTATTTT. Supplemented by reference TRBV18 and TRBJ2-3, the full variable domain reads NAGVMQNPRHLVRRRGQEARLRCSPMKGHSHVYWYRQLPEEGLKFMVYLQKENIIDESGMPKERFSAEFPKEGPSILRIQQVVRGDSAAYFCASSIIARPFDTQYFGPGTRLTVL.

The chain has TRBV21-1 and TRBJ2-2; TRBD1, the table's D call, lacks a check against the DNA. TRBV21-1 is labeled a pseudogene. CDR3 length: 17 amino acids. Here the CDR3 DNA reads TGTGCCAGCAGCCAGGGGGGGACAGGGGGACTCACCGGGGAGCTGTTTTTT. Translated: CASSQGGTGGLTGELFF.

The V call is TRBV2, the J call TRBJ1-3, with 7 nucleotides matching TRBD1. CDR3 size: 15 residues. Losses at the gene ends were 7 bases for V and 1 base for J; bases not matched to a gene: 7. Germline V gives CDR1 SNHLY, CDR2 FYNNEI. CDR3 in amino acids: CASKFRGASGNTIYF. CDR3 nucleotide sequence: TGTGCCAGCAAATTCAGGGGGGCTTCTGGAAACACCATATATTTT.

The chain has TRBV18 and TRBJ1-2; possibly TRBD1 for D (5 bases). This CDR3 contains 12 residues. V lost 4 bases and J 8 bases, leaving 11 bases between the germline ends. CDR1 is KGHSH, CDR2 LQKENI, per germline. CDR3 coding DNA: TGTGCCAGCTCACAGGGGCAGGGAGGCTACACCTTC. Residues: CASSQGQGGYTF. The full variable domain, with the rest looked up from reference TRBV18 and TRBJ1-2, is NAGVMQNPRHLVRRRGQEARLRCSPMKGHSHVYWYRQLPEEGLKFMVYLQKENIIDESGMPKERFSAEFPKEGPSILRIQQVVRGDSAAYFCASSQGQGGYTFGSGTRLTVV.

The CDR3 loop reads CSAIGLSNTGELFF. In DNA form, the CDR3 reads TGCAGCGCTATAGGACTATCGAACACCGGGGAGCTGTTTTTT. The chain employs TRBV29-1 and TRBJ2-2, with a weak D call TRBD2 (6 bases). Deletions cut 7 bases from V and 0 bases from J, with 12 bases between. The CDR3 is 14 amino acids. The V gene's germline CDR1 is SQVTM and CDR2 ANQGSEA.

The J gene is TRBJ2-1, the V gene TRBV27; TRBD2 might be the D (6 bases). The V gene lost 8 bases and the J gene lost 7 bases, with 18 bases spanning the gap. The CDR3 length is 14 residues. CDR1 is MNHEY, CDR2 SMNVEV, per germline (reference sequence). The CDR3: CASGELLAGNEQFF. CDR3 in DNA: TGTGCCAGCGGAGAGTTACTAGCCGGGAATGAGCAGTTCTTC.

The count of this clone is one. The V call is TRBV24-1, the J call TRBJ2-1; 11 nucleotides align to TRBD2. The CDR3 spans 16 residues. Germline V CDR1 and CDR2: KGHDR, SFDVKD. The ends lost 4 bases at V and 10 bases at J; junction bases unmatched: 11. Written as DNA, the CDR3 is TGTGCCACCAGTGACCCTAGCGGGGGGCCCCGCAAGGAGCAGTTCTTC. This encodes CATSDPSGGPRKEQFF.

This clone was found once. V usage is TRBV6-5 and J usage is TRBJ1-1; 9 positions match TRBD1. V was clipped by 6 bases and J by 5 bases; unmatched bases: 4. The CDR3 has 13 amino acids. The germline CDR1 and CDR2 sequences are MNHEY and SVGAGI. The CDR3: CASRTGGRTEAFF. The CDR3, as DNA: TGTGCCAGCAGGACAGGGGGAAGGACTGAAGCTTTCTTT.

V usage is TRBV28 and J usage is TRBJ2-5; a possible D gene is TRBD2 (7 bases). Germline CDR1 reads MDHEN; CDR2 reads SYDVKM. This CDR3 has 14 amino acids. V shed 7 bases and J shed 5 bases, with 17 bases lying between them. CDR3 amino acids: CASIGGQGGETQYF. The CDR3 DNA is TGTGCCAGCATCGGGGGGCAGGGAGGGGAGACCCAGTACTTC.

The gene calls are TRBV5-1 and TRBJ1-2; 11 nucleotides align to TRBD1. Looked up from germline, CDR1 is SGHRS and CDR2 is YFSETQ. The V segment lost 4 bases and the J segment 2 bases; nucleotides outside the gene matches: 7. This CDR3 spans 16 amino acids. The CDR3 is CASSATGTGGNYGYTF. As DNA, the CDR3 is TGCGCCAGCAGCGCCACCGGGACAGGGGGGAACTATGGCTACACCTTC. The complete variable domain, with remaining parts taken from reference TRBV5-1 and TRBJ1-2, reads KAGVTQTPRYLIKTRGQQVTLSCSPISGHRSVSWYQQTPGQGLQFLFEYFSETQRNKGNFPGRFSGRQFSNSRSEMNVSTLELGDSALYLCASSATGTGGNYGYTFGSGTRLTVV.

The V gene is TRBV9, the J gene TRBJ1-6; D not resolved. Germline assignment: CDR1 SGDLS and CDR2 YYNGEE. The CDR3 is made up of 14 amino acids. Trimming stripped 2 bases from V and 8 bases from J, with 11 bases between. The CDR3 DNA is TGTGCCAGCAGCGTCGGCAGCGTCGATTCACCCCTCCACTTT. This translates into CASSVGSVDSPLHF.

V and J are TRBV7-2 and TRBJ2-7, with TRBD2 identical over 9 bases. Germline CDR1 reads SGHTA; CDR2 reads FQGNSA. The CDR3 spans 15 residues. The trim removed 3 bases at V and 0 bases at J, leaving 3 bases unmatched. CDR3 region: CASSLALAGSYEQYF. DNA for the CDR3: TGTGCCAGCAGCTTGGCACTAGCGGGCTCCTACGAGCAGTACTTC.

The chain links TRBV15 to TRBJ2-1; TRBD2 might be the D (6 bases). The CDR3 sequence is 15 residues long. Germline CDR1 LNHNV, CDR2 YYDKDF (reference sequence). Trimming cost V 0 bases and J 2 bases, with 8 bases left between them. The CDR3 sequence: CATSRERTTYNEQFF. The CDR3 nucleotides are TGTGCCACCAGCAGAGAGAGGACTACCTACAATGAGCAGTTCTTC.

The V and J genes are TRBV20-1 and TRBJ2-1; D might be TRBD2 (6 bases). The CDR3 is made up of 14 amino acids. V lost 3 bases, J lost 7 bases, and 16 bases lay in between. CDR1 is DFQATT, CDR2 SNEGSKA, per germline (reference sequence). CDR3 in amino acids: CSASFSGGANEQFF. The CDR3 DNA sequence: TGCAGTGCTAGTTTTAGCGGTGGAGCGAATGAGCAGTTCTTC.

V gene TRBV4-1 combines with J gene TRBJ2-1; 10 nucleotides match TRBD2. The CDR3 consists of 19 residues. J lost 4 bases, V lost 0 bases, and 12 bases had no gene match. In germline, CDR1 is MGHRA, CDR2 YSYEKL. DNA for the CDR3: TGCGCCAGCAGCCAAGAAGGGGGTAGCGGGAGGAGTGGATACAATGAGCAGTTCTTC. Protein: CASSQEGGSGRSGYNEQFF.

The rearrangement joins TRBV18 to TRBJ2-1, with TRBD1 identical over 7 bases. The CDR3 length is 14 residues. Trimming cost V 4 bases and J 8 bases; bases outside gene matches: 8. The germline gives CDR1 KGHSH, CDR2 LQKENI. Here the CDR3 DNA reads TGTGCCAGCTCACTTCGGGACAGTTCCGATGAGCAGTTCTTC. Translated, it gives CASSLRDSSDEQFF.

This clone showed up just once. V gene TRBV30 combines with J gene TRBJ1-5; TRBD1 might be the D (6 bases). Trimming left V 2 bases short and J 6 bases short, with 11 bases between. Per germline, CDR1 GTSNPN and CDR2 SVGIG (reference sequence). The CDR3 is 13 residues long. CDR3 sequence: CAWSKGGVQPQHF. The CDR3 nucleotides are TGTGCCTGGAGTAAGGGGGGGGTTCAGCCCCAGCATTTT.

This rearrangement joins TRBV29-1 to TRBJ1-1; D is perhaps TRBD1 (5 bases). Germline values: CDR1 SQVTM, CDR2 ANQGSEA. V was pared by 3 bases and J by 4 bases, with 9 bases between. This CDR3 is 12 amino acids long. CDR3 nucleotide sequence: TGCAGCGTTGACTCGGGGGGCACTGAAGCTTTCTTT. This encodes CSVDSGGTEAFF.

The genes are TRBV30 and TRBJ2-5, with 8 bases aligning to TRBD2. The CDR3 is made up of 16 amino acids. The V segment lost 3 bases and the J segment 4 bases; nucleotides outside the gene matches: 13. Germline values: CDR1 GTSNPN, CDR2 SVGIG (reference sequence). CDR3 loop: CAWRAPGGRSGETQYF. The DNA for the CDR3 is TGTGCCTGGAGGGCCCCGGGGGGGCGATCTGGAGAGACCCAGTACTTC.